The T cell receptor beta chain described here comes from a study of cytomegalovirus exposure and HLA in healthy donors. The CDR3 length is 14 residues. The V end was cut by 0 bases, the J end by 4 bases, with 9 bases between. The germline CDR1 and CDR2 sequences are MNHEY and SVGAGI. About this clone: What it binds is not known.

PCR employed 60 Vbeta and 13 Jbeta primers. Measured with immunoSEQ multiplex PCR; TCRdb has only the in-frame clones, and not every one. In the table there are 95,000 to 150,000 clones, over 60% of which are singletons. Study observations and caveats: Judged likely to be a sequencing artifact was a cluster of highly shared sequence variants.

The TCR was taken from a woman aged 25 to 39 in good health and CMV-seropositive. The material sequenced was PBMCs. The chain combines TRBV6-5 with TRBJ2-5; D is unresolved. The CDR3 protein is CASSYSISLETQYF. The CDR3 DNA reads TGTGCCAGCAGTTACTCGATTAGTTTAGAGACCCAGTACTTC.